This T cell receptor (beta chain) stems from a study of OX40 agonist ivuxolimab in advanced cancers. Study-level information: Of the participants, more than 35% had some prior anti-PD-1, anti-PD-L1 or anti-CTLA-4 therapy, which was allowed. Study-wide results and limits: The work left the antigen specificity of expanded peripheral T cells undetermined. Averaging showed that CD8+ T cells had more expanded clones than CD4+ did.

Sequenced by immunoSEQ multiplex PCR; TCRdb stores in-frame clones only, minus some. This table holds tens of thousands of clones, 60% to 85% found once. In its sample, this clone was seen once. Its antigen is still unknown. With autoimmune disease history or systemic immunosuppression, patients were excluded. Germline V lookup: CDR1 SGHRS, CDR2 YFSETQ. The CDR3 runs to 15 residues. Trimming removed 3 bases at V and 2 bases at J, with 9 bases between. This TCR was sampled from an adult with an advanced solid tumor such as melanoma, head and neck, liver or kidney cancer. The sequenced sample was CD4+ or CD8+ T cells sorted from blood, obtained in a trial of the OX40 agonist ivuxolimab. V and J are TRBV5-1 and TRBJ2-6, with a possible D match to TRBD2 (6 bases). CDR3 nucleotide sequence: TGCGCCAGCAGCTCCAGGGAGGCTGGGGCCAACGTCCTGACTTTC. It translates to CASSSREAGANVLTF.